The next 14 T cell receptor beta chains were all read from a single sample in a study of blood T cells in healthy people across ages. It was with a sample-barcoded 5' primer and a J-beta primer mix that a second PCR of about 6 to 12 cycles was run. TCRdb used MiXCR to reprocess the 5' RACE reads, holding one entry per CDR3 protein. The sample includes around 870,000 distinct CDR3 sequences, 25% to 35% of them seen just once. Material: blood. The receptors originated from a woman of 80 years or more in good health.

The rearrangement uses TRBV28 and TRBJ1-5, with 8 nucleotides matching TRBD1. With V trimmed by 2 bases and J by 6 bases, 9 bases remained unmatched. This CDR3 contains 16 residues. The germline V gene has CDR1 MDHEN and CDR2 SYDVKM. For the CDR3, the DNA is TGTGCCAGCAGTTTAAGTGGGGACAGGTTAGGTCAGCCCCAGCATTTT. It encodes CASSLSGDRLGQPQHF.

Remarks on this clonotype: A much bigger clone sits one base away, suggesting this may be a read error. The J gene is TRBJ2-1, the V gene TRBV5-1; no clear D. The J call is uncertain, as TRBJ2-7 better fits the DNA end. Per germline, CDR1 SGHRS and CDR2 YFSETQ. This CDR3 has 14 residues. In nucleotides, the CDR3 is TGCGCCAGCAAATCGACGAGCTCCTACAATGAGCAGTACTTC. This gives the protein CASKSTSSYNEQYF.

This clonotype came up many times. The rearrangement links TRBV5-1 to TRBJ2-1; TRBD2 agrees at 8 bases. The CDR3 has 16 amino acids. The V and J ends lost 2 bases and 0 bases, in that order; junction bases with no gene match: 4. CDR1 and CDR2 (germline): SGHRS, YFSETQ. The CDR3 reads CASSFGGGTSYNEQFF. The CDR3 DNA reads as TGCGCCAGCAGCTTTGGCGGGGGGACCTCCTACAATGAGCAGTTCTTC.

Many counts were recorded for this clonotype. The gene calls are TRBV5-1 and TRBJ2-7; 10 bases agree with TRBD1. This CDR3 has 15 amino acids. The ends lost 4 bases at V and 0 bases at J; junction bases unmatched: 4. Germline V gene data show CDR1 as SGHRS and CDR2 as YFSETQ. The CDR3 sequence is CASSKDRGPSYEQYF. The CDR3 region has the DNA TGCGCCAGCAGCAAAGACAGGGGGCCCTCCTACGAGCAGTACTTC.

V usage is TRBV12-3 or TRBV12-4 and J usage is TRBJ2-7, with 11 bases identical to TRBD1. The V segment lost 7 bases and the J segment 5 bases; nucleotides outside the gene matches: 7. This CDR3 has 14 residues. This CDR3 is CASTKDRGQDEQYF. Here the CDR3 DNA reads TGTGCCAGCACCAAGGACAGGGGGCAGGACGAGCAGTACTTC.

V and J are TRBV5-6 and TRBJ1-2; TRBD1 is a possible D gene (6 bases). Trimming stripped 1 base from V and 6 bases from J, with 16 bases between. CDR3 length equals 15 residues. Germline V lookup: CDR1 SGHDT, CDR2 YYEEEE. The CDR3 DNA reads TGTGCCAGCAGCTTGCGGGTCGGGGGGCGTAATGGCTACACCTTC. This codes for CASSLRVGGRNGYTF.

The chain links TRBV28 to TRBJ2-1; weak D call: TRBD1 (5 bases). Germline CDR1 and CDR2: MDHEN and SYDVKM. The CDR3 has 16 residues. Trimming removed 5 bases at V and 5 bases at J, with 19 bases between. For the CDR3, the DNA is TGTGCCAGCAGTCCTTTACAGTGGGGCGTTAACAATGAGCAGTTCTTC. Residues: CASSPLQWGVNNEQFF.

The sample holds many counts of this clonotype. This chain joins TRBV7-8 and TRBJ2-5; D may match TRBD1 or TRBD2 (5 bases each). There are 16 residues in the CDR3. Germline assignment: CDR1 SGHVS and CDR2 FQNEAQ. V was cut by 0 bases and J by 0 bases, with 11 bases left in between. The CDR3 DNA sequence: TGTGCCAGCAGCTTAGCCGGGACCGGACACCAAGAGACCCAGTACTTC. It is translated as CASSLAGTGHQETQYF.

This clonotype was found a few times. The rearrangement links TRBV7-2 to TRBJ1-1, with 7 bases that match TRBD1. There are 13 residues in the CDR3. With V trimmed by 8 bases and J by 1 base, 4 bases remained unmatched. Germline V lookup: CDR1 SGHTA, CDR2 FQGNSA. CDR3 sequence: CASRWDRNTEAFF. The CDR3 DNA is TGTGCCAGCCGATGGGACAGGAACACTGAAGCTTTCTTT. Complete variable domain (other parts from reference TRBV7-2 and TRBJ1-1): GAGVSQSPSNKVTEKGKDVELRCDPISGHTALYWYRQSLGQGLEFLIYFQGNSAPDKSGLPSDRFSAERTGGSVSTLTIQRTQQEDSAVYLCASRWDRNTEAFFGQGTRLTVV.

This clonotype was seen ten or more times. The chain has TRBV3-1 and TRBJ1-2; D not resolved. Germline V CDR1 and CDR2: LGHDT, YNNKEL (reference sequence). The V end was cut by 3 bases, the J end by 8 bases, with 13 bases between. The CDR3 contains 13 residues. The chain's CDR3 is CASSQGLREGYTF. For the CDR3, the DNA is TGTGCCAGCAGCCAGGGTCTGAGAGAAGGCTACACCTTC.

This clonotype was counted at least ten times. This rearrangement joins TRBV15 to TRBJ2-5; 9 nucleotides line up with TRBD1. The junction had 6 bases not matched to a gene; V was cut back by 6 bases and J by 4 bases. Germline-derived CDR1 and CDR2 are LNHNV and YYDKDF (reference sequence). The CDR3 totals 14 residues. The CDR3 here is CATSGQGMAETQYF. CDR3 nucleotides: TGTGCCACCAGTGGACAGGGGATGGCAGAGACCCAGTACTTC.

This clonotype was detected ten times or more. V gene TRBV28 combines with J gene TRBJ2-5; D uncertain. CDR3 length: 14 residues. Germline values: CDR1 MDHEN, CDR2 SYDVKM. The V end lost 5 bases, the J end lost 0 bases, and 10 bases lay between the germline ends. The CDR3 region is CASSQDEYQETQYF. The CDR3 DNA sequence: TGTGCCAGCAGTCAGGACGAGTACCAAGAGACCCAGTACTTC.

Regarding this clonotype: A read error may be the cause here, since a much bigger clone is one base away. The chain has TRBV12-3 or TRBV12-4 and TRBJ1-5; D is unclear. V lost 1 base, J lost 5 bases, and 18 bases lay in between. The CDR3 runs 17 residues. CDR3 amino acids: CASSLVSNRLLDQPQHF. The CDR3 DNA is TGTGCCAGCAGTTTAGTATCTAACAGACTCTTAGATCAGCCCCAGCATTTT.

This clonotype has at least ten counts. The CDR3 here is CASSYLGQGPGGYGYTF. The CDR3, as DNA: TGTGCCAGCAGTTACTTGGGACAGGGGCCGGGGGGCTATGGCTACACCTTC. The genes are TRBV6-5 and TRBJ1-2; 10 bases fit TRBD1. V was pared by 1 base and J by 4 bases, with 9 bases of the junction left unmatched. The CDR3 has 17 residues. CDR1 MNHEY and CDR2 SVGAGI come from the germline V gene.